These T cell receptor beta chains were read from a single sample in a study of shared clonotypes between healthy human individuals. Using immunoSEQ multiplex PCR, the repertoire was profiled, and TCRdb retains in-frame clones only, with some absent. The data show around 1,900,000 clones, with just under 95% seen just once and around 1.7% held by the top ten. Sequenced input: naive CD8+ T cells from PBMCs. All receptors derive from a man aged 18 to 30 in good health. Some clones in this sample may be carry-over from other donors' samples. Both conserved end residues are part of each CDR3. Each record gives: J gene, V gene, CDR3 protein.

TRBJ2-7	TRBV27	CASSFVQGVQQYF
TRBJ2-7	TRBV27	CASRPTRTSGRASEQYF
TRBJ2-7	TRBV6-5	CASSYLESSYEQYF
TRBJ2-7	TRBV9	CASSVGDRGHEQYF
TRBJ1-2	TRBV9	CASSVAQTGGHYGYTF
TRBJ1-1	TRBV7-9	CASSLLGNTEAFF
TRBJ1-2	TRBV27	CASSLLGGLGGYGYTF
TRBJ2-7	TRBV4-1	CASSQAPYPGYEQYF
TRBJ2-1	TRBV4-2	CASTQIPSSYNEQFF
TRBJ1-3	TRBV28	CASSLRGAGASGNTIYF
TRBJ2-3	TRBV7-9	CASSLTLAVTRRSPDTQYF
TRBJ2-3	TRBV11-2	CASSLPGTPPQYF
TRBJ2-1	TRBV28	CASSFLAGNEQFF
TRBJ2-1	TRBV5-6	CASSSPRWGGNEQFF
TRBJ1-1	TRBV29-1	CSVAPPGNTEAFF
TRBJ2-5	TRBV28	CASGLEQTVRETQYF
TRBJ2-7	TRBV28	CASSNPGLAGGPHEQYF
TRBJ2-1	TRBV11-2	CASSVLAGVLLGEQFF
TRBJ2-7	TRBV5-6	CASTLGGLAEYEQYF
TRBJ2-3	TRBV4-3	CASSQGVTSTDTQYF
TRBJ1-4	TRBV15	CATSITRDSNEKLFF
TRBJ2-5	TRBV5-1	CASSLGGMQETQYF
TRBJ2-5	TRBV27	CASSPTPWLAVQETQYF
TRBJ1-1	TRBV28	CASSHLKEGVDTEAFF
TRBJ2-1	TRBV7-9	CASSLGLHNEQFF
TRBJ2-1	TRBV2	CASSVPGQVNEQFF
TRBJ2-7	TRBV27	CASSLTPGKGDEQYF
TRBJ2-7	TRBV19	CASTREDGYEQYF
TRBJ1-1	TRBV29-1	CSGQTAMNTEAFF
TRBJ2-7	TRBV19	CASSAGAYEQYF
TRBJ2-2	TRBV13	CASSVGLAGDLDTGELFF
TRBJ2-7	TRBV27	CASSFQVSYEQYF
TRBJ2-7	TRBV10-3	CAISVGREQYF
TRBJ1-2	TRBV5-5	CASSPGTAYGYTF
TRBJ2-2	TRBV19	CATTGVITGELFF
TRBJ2-5	TRBV14	CASSRGLAGGETQYF
TRBJ2-7	TRBV4-1	CASSQAATGSYEQYF
TRBJ1-2	TRBV21-1	CASSNFFATGGYGYTF
TRBJ1-6	TRBV9	CASSAEDSNSPLHF
TRBJ2-6	TRBV27	CASSLWRDSGANVLTF
TRBJ2-7	TRBV29-1	CSVENTGASYEQYF
TRBJ2-1	TRBV4-3	CASSLYWGLAEGSNEQFF
TRBJ2-3	TRBV5-1	CASSLGGTSTDTQYF
TRBJ1-2	TRBV19	CASSILTKAGDGGYTF
TRBJ2-7	TRBV6-1	CASIGTAYEQYF
TRBJ1-2	TRBV2	CASVAGQGNFYGYTF
TRBJ2-1	TRBV27	CASMRDSTGSYNEQFF
TRBJ2-7	TRBV7-2	CASSLAQGIYYEQYF
TRBJ2-1	TRBV7-3	CASATSGRDNERFF
TRBJ2-5	TRBV21-1	CASKGTGTRDQETQYF
TRBJ1-1	TRBV11-2	CASSFGRTEAFF
TRBJ2-1	TRBV5-1	CASGGAGIVGNEQFF
TRBJ2-2	TRBV19	CASSIDSAGGPTGELFF